This TCR beta chain originates from a study of T cells in Graves' hyperthyroidism and ophthalmopathy. Study-wide findings and caveats: Peripheral blood also featured most of the thyroid clonotypes expanded above 0.001.

The germline V gene has CDR1 MDHEN and CDR2 SYDVKM. V trimming: 3 bases; J trimming: 5 bases; junction bases outside the gene matches: 7. This CDR3 is built from 15 residues. This clonotype was seen at least ten times. Its antigen is unidentified. TCR beta CDR3 regions were amplified from RNA transcripts. An initial round of RT-PCR targeting the TCR CDR3 relied on the HTBI primer set. TCRdb used MiXCR to reprocess the multiplex PCR reads, holding one entry per CDR3 protein. This sample yields more than 250,000 distinct CDR3 sequences, of which roughly 15% are seen a single time; about 33% belongs to the top ten. Fresh peripheral blood, 7.5 to 10 ml, was the source of the PBMCs.

The origin of this receptor is a woman aged 45-65 years with Graves' hyperthyroidism that later progressed to Graves' ophthalmopathy. The chain employs TRBV28 and TRBJ2-3, with 8 nucleotides matching TRBD1. Input material: blood. The CDR3 loop is CASSFLQGDGDTQYF. CDR3 nucleotide sequence: TGTGCCAGCAGTTTCCTACAGGGGGATGGAGATACGCAGTATTTT.